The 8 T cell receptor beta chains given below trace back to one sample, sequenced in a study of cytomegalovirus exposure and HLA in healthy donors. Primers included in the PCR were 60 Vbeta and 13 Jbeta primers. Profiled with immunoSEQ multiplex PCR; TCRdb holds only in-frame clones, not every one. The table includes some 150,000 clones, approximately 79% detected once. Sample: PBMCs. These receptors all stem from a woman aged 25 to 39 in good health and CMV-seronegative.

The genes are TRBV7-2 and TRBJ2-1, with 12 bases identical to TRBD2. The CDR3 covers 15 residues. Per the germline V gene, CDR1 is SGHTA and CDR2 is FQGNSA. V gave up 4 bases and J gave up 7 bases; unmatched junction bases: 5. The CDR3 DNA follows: TGTGCCAGCAGCTCTAGCGGGGGGGCCAAGAATGAGCAGTTCTTC. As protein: CASSSSGGAKNEQFF.

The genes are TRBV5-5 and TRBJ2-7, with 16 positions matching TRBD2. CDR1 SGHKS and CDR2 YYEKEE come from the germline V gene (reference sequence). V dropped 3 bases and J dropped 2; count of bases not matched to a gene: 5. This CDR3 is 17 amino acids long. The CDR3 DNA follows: TGTGCCAGCAGCTCCGGGACTAGCGGGGGGGCAGCCTACGAGCAGTACTTC. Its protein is CASSSGTSGGAAYEQYF. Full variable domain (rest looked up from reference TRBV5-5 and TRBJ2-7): DAGVTQSPTHLIKTRGQQVTLRCSPISGHKSVSWYQQVLGQGPQFIFQYYEKEERGRGNFPDRFSARQFPNYSSELNVNALLLGDSALYLCASSSGTSGGAAYEQYFGPGTRLTVT.

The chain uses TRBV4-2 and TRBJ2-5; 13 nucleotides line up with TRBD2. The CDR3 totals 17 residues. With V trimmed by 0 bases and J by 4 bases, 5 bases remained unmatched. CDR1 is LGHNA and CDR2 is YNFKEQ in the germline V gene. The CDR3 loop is CASSQETSGRAPETQYF. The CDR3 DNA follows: TGTGCCAGCAGCCAAGAAACTAGCGGGAGGGCCCCAGAGACCCAGTACTTC.

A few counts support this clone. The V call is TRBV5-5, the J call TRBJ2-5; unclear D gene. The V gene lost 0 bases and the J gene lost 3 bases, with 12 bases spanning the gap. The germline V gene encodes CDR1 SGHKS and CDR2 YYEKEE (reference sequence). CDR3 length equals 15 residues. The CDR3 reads CASSLGQVGEETQYF. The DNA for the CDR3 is TGTGCCAGCAGCTTGGGGCAGGTGGGCGAAGAGACCCAGTACTTC. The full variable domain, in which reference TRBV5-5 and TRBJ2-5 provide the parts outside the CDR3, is DAGVTQSPTHLIKTRGQQVTLRCSPISGHKSVSWYQQVLGQGPQFIFQYYEKEERGRGNFPDRFSARQFPNYSSELNVNALLLGDSALYLCASSLGQVGEETQYFGPGTRLLVL.

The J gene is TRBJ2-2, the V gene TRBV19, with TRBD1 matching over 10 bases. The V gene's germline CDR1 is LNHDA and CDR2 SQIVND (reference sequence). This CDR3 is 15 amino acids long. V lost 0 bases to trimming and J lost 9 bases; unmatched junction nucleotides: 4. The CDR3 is CASSIDRQGAWELFF. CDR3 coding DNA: TGTGCCAGTAGTATAGATCGACAGGGGGCGTGGGAGCTGTTTTTT.

CDR3 nucleotide sequence: TGCGCCAGCAGCCACACGACAGGGGGGTCCTATAATTCACCCCTCCACTTT. This translates into CASSHTTGGSYNSPLHF. The J gene is TRBJ1-6, the V gene TRBV4-1; 9 positions agree with TRBD1. From germline, CDR1 is MGHRA and CDR2 YSYEKL. The CDR3 is 17 residues long. J gave up 1 base and V 3 bases, and 4 bases lay outside the gene matches.

As DNA, the CDR3 is TGCGCCAGCAGCTTGAACAGGGGGCCCGGGGAGCTGTTTTTT. It encodes CASSLNRGPGELFF. The rearrangement joins TRBV5-1 to TRBJ2-2; TRBD1 matches 9 bases. Trimming cost V 1 base and J 6 bases; bases outside gene matches: 1. CDR1 and CDR2 (germline): SGHRS, YFSETQ. This CDR3 region has 14 residues.

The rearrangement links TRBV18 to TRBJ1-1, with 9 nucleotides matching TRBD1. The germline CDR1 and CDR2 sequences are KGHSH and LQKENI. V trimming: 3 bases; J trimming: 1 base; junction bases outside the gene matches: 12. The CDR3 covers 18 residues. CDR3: CASSPGFWDRARNTEAFF. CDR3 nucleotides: TGTGCCAGCTCACCGGGGTTCTGGGACAGGGCTAGGAACACTGAAGCTTTCTTT.